This TCR beta chain derives from a study of T cell responses to AZD1222 COVID-19 vaccine (dated by TCRdb to the early 2020s). General notes on the study: AZD1222 recipients whose second dose came at about 4 weeks and those whose second dose came at about 12 weeks were combined into one group, since spike-specific TCR depth and breadth did not differ between the two schedules. TCR sequencing covered more than 230 trial participants: 200 to 220 given two doses of AZD1222 and some 25 given two doses of MenACWY control vaccine. Enrollment into the trials was organized by age into subgroups of 18-55, 56-69 and 70-plus years, and those subgroups contained about 160, 30 and 59 TCR-sequenced participants, respectively. Study-level results and caveats: CD4 TCRs associated with the vaccine covered the entire spike protein, and the dominant responses were in regions 160-218 and 743-854. Reportedly, almost half of the unique spike-specific TCRs recognized epitopes lying outside the regions that are mutated in the B.1.351 and B.1.1.7 variants. Conclusions about previously exposed vaccinees were limited because only a handful of AZD1222 recipients were SARS-CoV-2 seropositive at baseline. Spike-specific TCR breadth and depth rose significantly after two AZD1222 doses compared with day 0 and with MenACWY recipients. Participants were mostly white British and included more females than males, and it was suggested by the authors that clonal diversity may have been underestimated. In the small 56-69-year group, the increase in depth fell short of significance, most likely because of low power. Because no day 14 peak-response samples were available, the repertoires could be characterized only after the peak T cell response.

The CDR3 regions of human TCRbeta chains were analyzed by immunosequencing. The paper's processing steps were these. Repertoire TCRs were checked for matches against a reference library of SARS-CoV-2-specific TCRs that had been generated using the MIRA antigen-specificity platform. Breadth meant the fraction of unique TCRs that were SARS-CoV-2-associated, whereas depth meant the fraction of total T cells that were SARS-CoV-2-associated. Using the MIRA data, each spike-specific TCR was mapped to the spike region that the TCR reacts to and placed in a CD4 or CD8 class. Log10-transformed breadth and depth values were compared by one-way ANOVA with Sidak's multiple comparisons tests. TCRdb's version of the immuneACCESS table is confined to in-frame rearrangements and falls short of the full clone set. An unresolved V gene accounts for under half of the shortfall where checked; the remainder is of unknown origin. V, J and clone size are those of that table, while D and trimming were read from the DNA. The sample table lists 100,000 or so clones, about four fifths of them with a count of one. Jointly, the top ten make up about a sixth of the sample.

The time point label, read with the paper, signifies: baseline before first vaccination. Vaccinee samples were obtained from the UK trials COV001 and COV002, which included a single-blind randomized controlled phase 2/3 trial of AZD1222 (ChAdOx1 nCoV-19) in healthy adults. For TCRbeta chain sequencing, PBMC samples from trial participants were taken at day 0 and at day 28 after the second dose. On this clone itself: Its antigen is not yet known. Within one base of it there is no much larger clone, and no base qualities were kept.

The CDR3 holds 15 amino acids from the cysteine to the phenylalanine. The CDR3 DNA has 45 bases and is translated from base 1. CDR1 SGHRS and CDR2 YFSETQ are derived from the germline V gene. V and J lose 4 bases and 7 bases, and a span of 20 bases separates them. The material was peripheral blood, obtained on day 0 of AZD1222 vaccination. The sequence links TRBV5-1 to TRBJ2-5; the D assignment is uncertain and may be TRBD1 or TRBD2, with 5 bases supporting each. This clonotype was sampled from an adult in good health. Read as DNA, the sequence is TGCGCCAGCAGCACGACCGGGGCCTATCTGGGGACCCAGTACTTC. Its amino acids are CASSTTGAYLGTQYF.